A single sample is the source of the 3 T cell receptor beta chains below, sequenced in a study of PD-1 blockade in classical Hodgkin lymphoma. Time point: cycle 4 day 1 (C4D1), after 6 weeks of nivolumab. Following autologous stem cell transplantation, relapse occurred in every patient, and exposure to brentuximab vedotin varied. Magnetic negative selection served to purify CD4+ T cells out of PBMCs that had been thawed. Some clones are missing from TCRdb's copy, which holds only in-frame ones; the method was immunoSEQ multiplex PCR. The profile covers fewer than 35,000 clones, with 70% to 90% appearing a single time and 0.4% to 0.45% taken by the ten largest. The sample in question was CD4+ T cells from blood, obtained before the fourth cycle of nivolumab. These receptors all come from a human donor with classical Hodgkin lymphoma.

The chain couples TRBV29-1 to TRBJ2-3; D is possibly TRBD1 (6 bases). The CDR3 consists of 14 residues. Germline lookup yields CDR1 SQVTM and CDR2 ANQGSEA. The V end was cut by 1 base, the J end by 9 bases, with 17 bases between. The CDR3 spells CSVEGRLARGTQYF. DNA of the CDR3: TGCAGCGTTGAAGGGAGACTGGCGAGGGGGACGCAGTATTTT.

This rearrangement joins TRBV5-1 to TRBJ2-7, with D unclear. Trimming removed 1 base at V and 3 bases at J, with 8 bases between. The CDR3 length is 13 residues. In germline, CDR1 is SGHRS, CDR2 YFSETQ. The CDR3 DNA sequence: TGCGCCAGCAGCTTGTCGGTGAACTACGAGCAGTACTTC. Residues: CASSLSVNYEQYF.

The chain links TRBV4-2 to TRBJ2-5, with no clear D. V was clipped by 3 bases and J by 1 base, with 12 bases between them. The length of the CDR3 is 15 residues. Germline V CDR1 and CDR2: LGHNA, YNFKEQ. The DNA of the CDR3 is TGTGCCAGCAGCCACTCTCGGTCGCCCCAAGAGACCCAGTACTTC. Protein: CASSHSRSPQETQYF.